This passage covers 10 T cell receptor beta chains from one sample sequenced in a study of cytomegalovirus exposure and HLA in healthy donors. Clones were read by immunoSEQ multiplex PCR, and TCRdb kept only the in-frame ones, dropping some. This table holds some 50,000 clones, approximately 95% found once. The sample was PBMCs. Receptor source: a woman under 30 in good health and CMV-seropositive.

The chain couples TRBV19 to TRBJ2-7; no reliable D call. Germline V CDR1 and CDR2: LNHDA, SQIVND (reference sequence). The CDR3 spans 13 residues. The germline V and J ends were trimmed by 6 bases and 6 bases, with 15 bases remaining between them. The CDR3 is CASSEEIPSEQYF. The DNA of the CDR3 is TGTGCCAGTAGCGAAGAGATCCCAAGCGAGCAGTACTTC.

V gene TRBV7-9 combines with J gene TRBJ2-5, with 12 bases fitting TRBD1. CDR1 is SEHNR and CDR2 is FQNEAQ in the germline V gene (reference sequence). Trimming at V came to 5 bases and at J to 4 bases, leaving 5 bases not matched to a gene. CDR3 length: 15 residues. CDR3 amino acids: CASSLGTGGGETQYF. The DNA for the CDR3 is TGTGCCAGCAGCCTAGGGACAGGGGGCGGAGAGACCCAGTACTTC.

The V gene is TRBV9, the J gene TRBJ2-5, with 8 bases matching TRBD2. The J segment lost 4 bases and the V segment lost 0 bases, leaving 8 bases of the junction unmatched. The CDR3 sequence is 16 residues long. CDR1 is SGDLS and CDR2 is YYNGEE in the germline V gene. CDR3 protein: CASSVGSAGVLETQYF. For the CDR3, the DNA is TGTGCCAGCAGCGTAGGGTCAGCGGGAGTATTAGAGACCCAGTACTTC.

The chain uses TRBV7-9 and TRBJ1-1; D not certain. The germline CDR1 and CDR2 sequences are SEHNR and FQNEAQ (reference sequence). The CDR3 totals 12 residues. V lost 2 bases to trimming and J lost 7 bases, with 8 bases between them. CDR3 amino acids: CASSLLGGEAFF. In nucleotides, the CDR3 is TGTGCCAGCAGCTTACTGGGAGGTGAAGCTTTCTTT. Using reference TRBV7-9 and TRBJ1-1 for the parts outside the CDR3, the full variable domain is DTGVSQNPRHKITKRGQNVTFRCDPISEHNRLYWYRQTLGQGPEFLTYFQNEAQLEKSRLLSDRFSAERPKGSFSTLEIQRTEQGDSAMYLCASSLLGGEAFFGQGTRLTVV.

The rearrangement uses TRBV28 and TRBJ1-2; D unresolved. Germline values: CDR1 MDHEN, CDR2 SYDVKM. CDR3 length equals 13 residues. Trimming removed 5 bases at V and 4 bases at J, with 11 bases between. CDR3 coding DNA: TGTGCCAGCAGTCCCCGGGGTGGCTATGGCTACACCTTC. It yields the protein CASSPRGGYGYTF.

A word on this clone: Other DNA sequences of this sample code for an identical CDR3. The CDR3 sequence is CASSPDRNQPQHF. The CDR3 coding sequence is TGTGCCAGCTCACCCGACAGGAATCAGCCCCAGCATTTT. The chain employs TRBV18 and TRBJ1-5; weak D call: TRBD1 (6 bases). The germline gives CDR1 KGHSH, CDR2 LQKENI. V was cut by 3 bases and J by 4 bases, with 7 bases left in between. CDR3 length: 13 residues.

The chain couples TRBV28 to TRBJ2-1; 11 bases are shared with TRBD2. After removal of 5 bases from V and 5 bases from J, the junction contained 2 bases not matched to a gene. The germline CDR1 and CDR2 sequences are MDHEN and SYDVKM. This CDR3 region has 14 residues. The DNA of the CDR3 is TGTGCCAGCAGTAAGACTAGCGGGAACAATGAGCAGTTCTTC. This encodes CASSKTSGNNEQFF.

A single count supports this clone. The chain carries TRBV7-2 and TRBJ1-2, with 7 bases aligning to TRBD1. CDR1 is SGHTA, CDR2 FQGNSA, per germline. V lost 5 bases to trimming and J lost 8 bases; unmatched junction nucleotides: 5. The CDR3 spans 12 residues. CDR3 sequence (DNA): TGTGCCAGCAGCCCCCGGACAGGAGGCTACACCTTC. As protein: CASSPRTGGYTF.

This sequence joins TRBV5-1 and TRBJ2-7; the match to TRBD2 covers 8 bases. V lost 2 bases to trimming and J lost 3 bases; unmatched junction nucleotides: 1. The CDR3 spans 13 residues. Germline V gene sequence: CDR1 SGHRS, CDR2 YFSETQ. The CDR3 region has the DNA TGCGCCAGCAGCTTCCGGGAGGGCTACGAGCAGTACTTC. Its protein product is CASSFREGYEQYF.

CDR3 amino acids: CASSQVSSGASYEQYF. CDR3 DNA: TGTGCCAGCAGCCAAGTTTCGTCTGGGGCCTCCTACGAGCAGTACTTC. The chain employs TRBV14 and TRBJ2-7; D might be TRBD1 (5 bases). This CDR3 spans 16 amino acids. Looked up from germline, CDR1 is SGHDN and CDR2 is FVKESK. V was pared by 1 base and J by 0 bases, with 13 bases between.